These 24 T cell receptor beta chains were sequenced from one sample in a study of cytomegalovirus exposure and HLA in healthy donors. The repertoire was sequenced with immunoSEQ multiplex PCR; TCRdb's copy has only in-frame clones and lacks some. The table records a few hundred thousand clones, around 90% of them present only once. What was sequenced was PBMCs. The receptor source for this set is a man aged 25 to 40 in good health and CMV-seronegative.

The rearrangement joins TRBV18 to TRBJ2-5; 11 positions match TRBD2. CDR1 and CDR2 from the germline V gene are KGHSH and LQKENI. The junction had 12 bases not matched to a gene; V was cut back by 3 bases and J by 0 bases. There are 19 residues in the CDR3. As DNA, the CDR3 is TGTGCCAGCTCACCCCCCCGACTAGCGGGGAATGAGTACCAAGAGACCCAGTACTTC. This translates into CASSPPRLAGNEYQETQYF.

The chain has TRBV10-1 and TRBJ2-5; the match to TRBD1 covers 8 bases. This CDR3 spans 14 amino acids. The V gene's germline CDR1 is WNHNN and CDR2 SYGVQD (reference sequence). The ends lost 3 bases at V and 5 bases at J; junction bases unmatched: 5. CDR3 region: CASSDLRTGETQYF. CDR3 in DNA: TGCGCCAGCAGTGACCTCCGGACAGGGGAGACCCAGTACTTC.

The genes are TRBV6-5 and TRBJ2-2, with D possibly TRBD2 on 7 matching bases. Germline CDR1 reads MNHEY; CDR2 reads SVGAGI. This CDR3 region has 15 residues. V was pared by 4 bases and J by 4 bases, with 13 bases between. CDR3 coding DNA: TGTGCCAGCAGTTGGGGGGGCCCGGGCACCGGGGAGCTGTTTTTT. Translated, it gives CASSWGGPGTGELFF.

In DNA form, the CDR3 reads TGTGCCACCAGCAGAGAGTATCTGAACACTGAAGCTTTCTTT. Its translation is CATSREYLNTEAFF. The V gene is TRBV15, the J gene TRBJ1-1; no clear D. This CDR3 region has 14 residues. Trimming cost V 0 bases and J 0 bases, with 5 bases left between them. Germline-derived CDR1 and CDR2 are LNHNV and YYDKDF (reference sequence).

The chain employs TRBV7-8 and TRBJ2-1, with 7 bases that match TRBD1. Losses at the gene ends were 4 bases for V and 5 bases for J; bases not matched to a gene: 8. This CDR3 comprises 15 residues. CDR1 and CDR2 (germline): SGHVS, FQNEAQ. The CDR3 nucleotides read TGTGCCAGCAGCTCTCGACAGGGAAGACACAATGAGCAGTTCTTC. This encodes CASSSRQGRHNEQFF.

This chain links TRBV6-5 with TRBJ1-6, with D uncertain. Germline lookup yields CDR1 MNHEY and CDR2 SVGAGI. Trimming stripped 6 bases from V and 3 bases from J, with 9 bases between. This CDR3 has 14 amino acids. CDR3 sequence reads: CASRTGDYNSPLHF. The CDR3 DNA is TGTGCCAGCAGGACCGGGGACTATAATTCACCCCTCCACTTT.

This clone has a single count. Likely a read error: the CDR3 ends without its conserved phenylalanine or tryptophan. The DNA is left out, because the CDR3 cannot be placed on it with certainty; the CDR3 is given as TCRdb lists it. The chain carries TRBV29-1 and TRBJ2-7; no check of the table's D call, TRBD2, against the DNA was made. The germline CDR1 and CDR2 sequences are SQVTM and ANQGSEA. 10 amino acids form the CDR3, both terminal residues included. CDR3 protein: CSVEGLAGPL.

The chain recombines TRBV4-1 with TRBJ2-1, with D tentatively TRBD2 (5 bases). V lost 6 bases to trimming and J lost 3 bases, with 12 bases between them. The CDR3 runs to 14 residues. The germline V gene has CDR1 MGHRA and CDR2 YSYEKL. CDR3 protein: CASSGRVDYNEQFF. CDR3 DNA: TGCGCCAGCAGTGGGCGGGTCGACTACAATGAGCAGTTCTTC.

CDR3 protein: CASSHPGLYPDTQYF. For the CDR3, the DNA is TGCGCCAGTAGCCACCCAGGTCTTTATCCAGATACGCAGTATTTT. The chain uses TRBV5-1 and TRBJ2-3, with unresolved D. Germline V CDR1 and CDR2: SGHRS, YFSETQ. The CDR3 length is 15 residues. V lost 8 bases and J 4 bases, leaving 20 bases between the germline ends.

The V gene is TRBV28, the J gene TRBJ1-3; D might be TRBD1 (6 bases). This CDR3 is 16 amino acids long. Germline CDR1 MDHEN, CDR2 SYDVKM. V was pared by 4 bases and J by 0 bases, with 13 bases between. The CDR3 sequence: CASSSPKTGSGNTIYF. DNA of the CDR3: TGTGCCAGCAGTTCCCCGAAGACAGGCTCTGGAAACACCATATATTTT. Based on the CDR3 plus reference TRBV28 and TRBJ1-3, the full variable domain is DVKVTQSSRYLVKRTGEKVFLECVQDMDHENMFWYRQDPGLGLRLIYFSYDVKMKEKGDIPEGYSVSREKKERFSLILESASTNQTSMYLCASSSPKTGSGNTIYFGEGSWLTVV.

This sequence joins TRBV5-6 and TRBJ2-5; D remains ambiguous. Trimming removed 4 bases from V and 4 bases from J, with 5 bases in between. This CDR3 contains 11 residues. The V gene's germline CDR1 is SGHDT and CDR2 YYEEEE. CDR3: CASSTRETQYF. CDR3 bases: TGTGCCAGCAGCACGAGAGAGACCCAGTACTTC.

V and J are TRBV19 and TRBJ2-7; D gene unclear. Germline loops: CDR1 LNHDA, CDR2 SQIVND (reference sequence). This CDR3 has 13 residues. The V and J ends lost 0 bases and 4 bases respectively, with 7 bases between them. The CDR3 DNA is TGTGCCAGTAGTATAGATCCCGGGTACGAGCAGTACTTC. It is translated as CASSIDPGYEQYF.

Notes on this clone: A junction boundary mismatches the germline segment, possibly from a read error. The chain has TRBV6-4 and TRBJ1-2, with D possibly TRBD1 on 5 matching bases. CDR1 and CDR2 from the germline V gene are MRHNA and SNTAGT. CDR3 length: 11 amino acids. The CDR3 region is CASTPGPRGSF. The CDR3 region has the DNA TGTGCCAGCACCCCAGGGCCTCGGGGGTCCTTC.

The CDR3, as DNA: TGTGCCACCAGACCGGACGGGAACAATCAGCCCCAGCATTTT. It translates to CATRPDGNNQPQHF. The chain links TRBV15 to TRBJ1-5; D gene uncertain. The CDR3 totals 14 residues. The germline V gene has CDR1 LNHNV and CDR2 YYDKDF (reference sequence). Trimming left V 6 bases short and J 3 bases short, with 12 bases between.

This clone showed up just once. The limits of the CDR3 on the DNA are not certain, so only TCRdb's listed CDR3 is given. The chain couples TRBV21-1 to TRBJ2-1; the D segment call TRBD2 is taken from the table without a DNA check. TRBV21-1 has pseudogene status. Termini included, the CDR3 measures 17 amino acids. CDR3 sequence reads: CASSNPRIVAGGNEQFF.

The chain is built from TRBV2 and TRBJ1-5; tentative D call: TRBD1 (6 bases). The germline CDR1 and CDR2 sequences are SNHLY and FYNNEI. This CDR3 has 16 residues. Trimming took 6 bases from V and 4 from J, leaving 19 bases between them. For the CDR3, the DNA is TGTGCCAGCAGCACAGGGACATCTAAACCAAATCAGCCCCAGCATTTT. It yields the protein CASSTGTSKPNQPQHF.

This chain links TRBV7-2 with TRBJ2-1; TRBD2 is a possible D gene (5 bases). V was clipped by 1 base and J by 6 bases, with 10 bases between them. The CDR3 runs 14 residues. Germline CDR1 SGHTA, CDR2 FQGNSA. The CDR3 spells CASSLGGAGNEQFF. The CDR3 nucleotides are TGTGCCAGCAGCTTAGGAGGTGCGGGCAATGAGCAGTTCTTC.

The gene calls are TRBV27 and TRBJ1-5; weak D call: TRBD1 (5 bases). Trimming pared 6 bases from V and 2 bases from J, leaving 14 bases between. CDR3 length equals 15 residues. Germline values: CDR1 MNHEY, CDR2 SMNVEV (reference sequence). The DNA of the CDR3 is TGTGCCAGCAGCGGGAGGGGCAGAGGCAATCAGCCCCAGCATTTT. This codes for CASSGRGRGNQPQHF.

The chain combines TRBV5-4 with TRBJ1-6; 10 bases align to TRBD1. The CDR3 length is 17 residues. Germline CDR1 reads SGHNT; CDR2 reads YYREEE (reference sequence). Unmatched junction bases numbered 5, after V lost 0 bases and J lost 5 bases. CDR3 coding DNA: TGTGCCAGCAGCTTGGGCCCTGGGACAGGGGATAATTCACCCCTCCACTTT. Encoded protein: CASSLGPGTGDNSPLHF.

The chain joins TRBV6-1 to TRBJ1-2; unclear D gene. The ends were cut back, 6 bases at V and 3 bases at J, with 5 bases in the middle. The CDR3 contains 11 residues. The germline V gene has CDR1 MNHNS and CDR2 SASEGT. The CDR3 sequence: CASRQYYGYTF. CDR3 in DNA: TGTGCCAGCAGACAATACTATGGCTACACCTTC.

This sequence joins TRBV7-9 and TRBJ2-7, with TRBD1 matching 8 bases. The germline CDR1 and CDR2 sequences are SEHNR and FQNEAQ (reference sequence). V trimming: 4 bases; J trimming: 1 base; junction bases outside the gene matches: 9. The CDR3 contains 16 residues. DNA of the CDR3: TGTGCCAGCAGCTCGACCGGGACAGGTGATTCCTACGAGCAGTACTTC. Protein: CASSSTGTGDSYEQYF.

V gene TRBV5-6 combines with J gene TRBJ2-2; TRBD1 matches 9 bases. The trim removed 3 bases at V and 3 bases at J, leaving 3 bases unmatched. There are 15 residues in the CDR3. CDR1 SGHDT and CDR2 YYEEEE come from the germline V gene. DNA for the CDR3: TGTGCCAGCAGCTCGGACAGGGGACACACCGGGGAGCTGTTTTTT. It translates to CASSSDRGHTGELFF.

The CDR3 DNA reads as TGTGCCAGCAGTTACCTTGATAATTCACCCCTCCACTTT. This encodes CASSYLDNSPLHF. The chain recombines TRBV6-6 with TRBJ1-6; D not resolved. The V and J ends lost 2 bases and 5 bases respectively, with 4 bases between them. Germline V gene sequence: CDR1 MNHNY, CDR2 SVGAGI (reference sequence). This CDR3 has 13 amino acids.

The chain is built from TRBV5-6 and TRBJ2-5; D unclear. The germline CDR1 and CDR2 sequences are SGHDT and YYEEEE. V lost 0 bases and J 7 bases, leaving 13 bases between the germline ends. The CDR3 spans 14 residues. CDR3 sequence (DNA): TGTGCCAGCAGCTTGGAAGAGGAGACGGGGACCCAGTACTTC. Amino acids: CASSLEEETGTQYF.